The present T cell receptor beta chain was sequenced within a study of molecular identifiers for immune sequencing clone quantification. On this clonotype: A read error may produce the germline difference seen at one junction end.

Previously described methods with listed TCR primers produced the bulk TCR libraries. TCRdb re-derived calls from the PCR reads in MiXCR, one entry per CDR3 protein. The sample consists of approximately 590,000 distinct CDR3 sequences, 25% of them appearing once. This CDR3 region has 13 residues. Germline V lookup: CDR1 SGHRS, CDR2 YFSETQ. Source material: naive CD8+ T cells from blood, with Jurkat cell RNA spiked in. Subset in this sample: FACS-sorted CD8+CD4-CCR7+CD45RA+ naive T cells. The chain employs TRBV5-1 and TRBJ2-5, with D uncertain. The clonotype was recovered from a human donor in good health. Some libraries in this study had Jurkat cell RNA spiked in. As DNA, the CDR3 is TGCGCCAGCCGTCCTGGAGCCCAAGAGACCCAGGACTTC. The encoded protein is CASRPGAQETQDF. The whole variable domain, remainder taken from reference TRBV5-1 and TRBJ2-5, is KAGVTQTPRYLIKTRGQQVTLSCSPISGHRSVSWYQQTPGQGLQFLFEYFSETQRNKGNFPGRFSGRQFSNSRSEMNVSTLELGDSALYLCASRPGAQETQDFGPGTRLLVL.